The 2 T cell receptor beta chains below come from one sample, sequenced in a study of lymphopenia after photon versus proton radiotherapy. TCRdb keeps only in-frame clones here, not all; method: immunoSEQ multiplex PCR. The repertoire holds roughly 41,000 clones, with around 85% as singletons. The sample was peripheral blood, taken from a patient treated with photon-based radiotherapy. The receptor set was obtained from a man aged 50 to 59 with gastric cancer.

J is TRBJ1-1 and V is TRBV2; D not certain. Germline lookup yields CDR1 SNHLY and CDR2 FYNNEI. The V gene lost 2 bases and the J gene lost 2 bases, with 12 bases spanning the gap. CDR3 size: 15 residues. The chain's CDR3 is CASSETWAENTEAFF. The CDR3 DNA follows: TGTGCCAGCAGTGAAACTTGGGCAGAAAACACTGAAGCTTTCTTT.

V usage is TRBV10-3 and J usage is TRBJ2-7; D is possibly TRBD2 (6 bases). This CDR3 spans 13 amino acids. Germline-derived CDR1 and CDR2 are ENHRY and SYGVKD. Trimming stripped 7 bases from V and 4 bases from J, with 14 bases between. The CDR3, as DNA: TGTGCCATCATGACGGGAGAGGGTTACGAGCAGTACTTC. Protein: CAIMTGEGYEQYF.